Below, one T cell receptor (beta chain) is given with its context. Per the original methods: Amplification of reference gene primers provided the estimated nucleated cell counts. This table comes from immunoSEQ multiplex PCR, and its TCRdb copy is limited to in-frame clones, with some not included. V and J calls and clone size are as listed in that table; D and trimming were resolved from the DNA. There are fewer than 150,000 clones in the sample; 87% occur only once, and 7.7% lies in the top ten. The source of the sample is a study of blood T cell repertoires in COVID-19. Looking at the study overall: Spain, Italy and the United States supplied samples that represented acute and convalescent COVID-19. From T cells, B-cell-depleted T cells, or PBMCs came the material, which was cDNA or gDNA.

The CDR3 runs to 13 residues. CDR1 and CDR2 from the germline V gene are KGHSH and LQKENI. V was clipped by 4 bases and J by 8 bases, with 12 bases between them. The chain links TRBV18 to TRBJ2-4, with no clear D. Source material: peripheral blood. The sequence derives from a human donor in a cohort sampled during active COVID-19. CDR3 region: CASSLDPRDIQYF. The CDR3 bases are TGTGCCAGCTCACTCGACCCCCGGGACATTCAGTACTTC.